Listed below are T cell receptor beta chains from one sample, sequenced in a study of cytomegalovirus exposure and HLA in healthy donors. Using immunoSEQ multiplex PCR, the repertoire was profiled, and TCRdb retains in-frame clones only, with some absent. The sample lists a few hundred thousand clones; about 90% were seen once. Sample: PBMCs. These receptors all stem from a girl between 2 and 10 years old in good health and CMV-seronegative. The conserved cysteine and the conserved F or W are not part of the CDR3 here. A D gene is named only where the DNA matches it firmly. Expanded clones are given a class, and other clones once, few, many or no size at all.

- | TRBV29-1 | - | SVAREKETQY
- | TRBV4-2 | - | ASSHGGGNPHT
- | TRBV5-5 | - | ASTVPGQPSYEQY
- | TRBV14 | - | ASSHPTRRIRTAERILSTDTQY
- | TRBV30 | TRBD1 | AWSGQGARTEAF
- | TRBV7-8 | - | ASSLGPAPGYGYT
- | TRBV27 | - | ASRQLGQTNYGYT
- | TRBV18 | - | ASSPLSSYEQY
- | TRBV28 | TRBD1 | ATANRGFSPLH
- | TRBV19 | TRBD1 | ATRDRGASGANVLT
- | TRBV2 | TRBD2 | AARREGLDGQY
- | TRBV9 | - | ASSAIATDVEAF
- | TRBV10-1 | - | ASRTEQETQY
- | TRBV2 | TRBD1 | ASRTTGATTGELF
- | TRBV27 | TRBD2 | ASSLFAGGPYNEQF
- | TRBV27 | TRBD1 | ASLGQGGGGRGSYEQY
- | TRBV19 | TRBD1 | ASSSGTGGFNNEQF
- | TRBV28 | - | ASSLVQGLDGYT
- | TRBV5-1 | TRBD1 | ASSLGQGHNSPLH
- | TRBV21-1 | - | ASSDRGQSTGELF
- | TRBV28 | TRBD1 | ASSSPDPRTGLSGNTIY
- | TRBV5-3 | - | ARIQGGGMGTYEQY
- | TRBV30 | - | AWSVNTPFREKLF
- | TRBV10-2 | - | ASGQGEQY
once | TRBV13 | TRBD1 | ASSHDRVPLREQY
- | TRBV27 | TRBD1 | ASSSDRGRTYEQY
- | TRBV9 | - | ASSQTAGNGETQY
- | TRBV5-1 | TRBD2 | ASSPPGLAGGRNEQF
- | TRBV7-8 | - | ASSSGTVEAF
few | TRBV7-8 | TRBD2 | ASSLARGGLSGELF
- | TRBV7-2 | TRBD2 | ASSWLAGIYEQY
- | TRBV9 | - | ASSGEPVFEQY
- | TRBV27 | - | ASSLDFYNEQF
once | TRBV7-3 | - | ASSPSRAMNTEAF
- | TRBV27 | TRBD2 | ASSLRRRGLAGEGTDTQY
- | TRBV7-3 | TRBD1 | SSSLSGTALNTEAF
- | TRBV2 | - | ASSEVALNSGNTIY
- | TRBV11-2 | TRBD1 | ASSPTGVSTEAF
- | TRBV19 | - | ASQRKESSYNSPLH
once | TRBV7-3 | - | ASSLSLASGEQF
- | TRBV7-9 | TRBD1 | ASSGTGQSNEKLF
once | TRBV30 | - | AWSGGQPVETQY
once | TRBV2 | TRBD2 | ASTVAGAVSYNEQF
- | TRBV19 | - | ASSDTTTSSDEQF
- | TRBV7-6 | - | ASSLRDFYEQF
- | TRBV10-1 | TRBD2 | ASSELAGDEQY
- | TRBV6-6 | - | ATSAGTSSYEQY
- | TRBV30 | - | AWTPEGYGYT
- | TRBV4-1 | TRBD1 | ASRPTGGGTQY
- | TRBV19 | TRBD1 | ASSIGQVQPYNEQF